The clone carrying this T cell receptor (beta chain) is categorized as medium-sized. Its cognate antigen is unknown. This sample was taken from a study of spatial heterogeneity in lung cancer. Whole-study context: Tumor-region counts of TCR transcripts tracked strongly with a T cell module score from matched bulk RNA-seq.

The time point: sample taken at primary tumor resection. There were 65 or so donors, all of them untreated patients with early-stage non-small cell lung cancer. TCRdb reanalysed the 5' RACE reads using MiXCR and keeps one entry per CDR3 protein. The sample records hundreds of distinct CDR3 sequences, roughly 8% being singletons. Study-wide points: The study found that expanded intratumoral alpha and beta TCR counts tracked tumor mutation counts.

CDR1 and CDR2 from the germline V gene are SEHNR and FQNEAQ (reference sequence). V was trimmed by 5 bases and J by 2 bases, leaving 13 bases between them. The CDR3 runs to 14 residues. This TCR came from a male donor with early-stage non-small cell lung cancer. Here the sequenced sample was lung tumor tissue, taken at surgery. The rearrangement uses TRBV7-9 and TRBJ2-7; TRBD2 might be the D (5 bases). CDR3 protein: CASSPSRVPYEQYF. For the CDR3, the DNA is TGTGCCAGCAGCCCCTCGCGGGTACCCTACGAGCAGTACTTC. The variable domain in full, completed from reference TRBV7-9 and TRBJ2-7, reads DTGVSQNPRHKITKRGQNVTFRCDPISEHNRLYWYRQTLGQGPEFLTYFQNEAQLEKSRLLSDRFSAERPKGSFSTLEIQRTEQGDSAMYLCASSPSRVPYEQYFGPGTRLTVT.